The 20 T cell receptor beta chains below come from one sample, sequenced in a study of blood T cell repertoires in COVID-19. Profiled with immunoSEQ multiplex PCR; TCRdb holds only in-frame clones, not every one. Seen here are around 40,000 clones, 70% to 90% observed once, and the top ten hold roughly 9.9%. The source material was peripheral blood. The receptor set was obtained from a human donor in a cohort sampled during active COVID-19.

The chain recombines TRBV5-1 with TRBJ2-7; D is perhaps TRBD1 (6 bases). The CDR3 is 14 residues long. Germline V gives CDR1 SGHRS, CDR2 YFSETQ. Trimming pared 0 bases from V and 5 bases from J, leaving 12 bases between. As DNA, the CDR3 is TGCGCCAGCAGCTTGGGAGGCAGGGGCAACGAGCAGTACTTC. Translating it yields CASSLGGRGNEQYF.

This sequence joins TRBV7-3 and TRBJ2-5, with unresolved D. The CDR3 totals 13 residues. V lost 4 bases and J 5 bases, leaving 11 bases between the germline ends. In germline, CDR1 is SGHTA, CDR2 FQGTGA. The chain's CDR3 is CASSSAGSETQYF. As DNA, the CDR3 is TGTGCCAGCAGCTCCGCCGGTTCGGAGACCCAGTACTTC.

The rearrangement uses TRBV6-2 or TRBV6-3 and TRBJ2-7, with D maybe TRBD1 (5 bases). V was trimmed by 7 bases and J by 3 bases, leaving 13 bases between them. Per germline, CDR1 MNHEY and CDR2 SVGEGT. The CDR3 has 13 amino acids. CDR3 residues: CASNPLTDYEQYF. For the CDR3, the DNA is TGTGCCAGCAACCCCTTGACAGACTACGAGCAGTACTTC.

The genes are TRBV28 and TRBJ2-7; 7 bases fit TRBD2. The CDR3 runs to 14 residues. With 6 bases clipped from V and 3 bases from J, the junction kept 8 bases outside the gene matches. The germline V gene has CDR1 MDHEN and CDR2 SYDVKM. The CDR3 protein is CASSPGGDNYEQYF. The CDR3 DNA sequence: TGTGCCAGCAGCCCGGGAGGAGACAACTACGAGCAGTACTTC.

This chain joins TRBV15 and TRBJ2-4, with D hard to call. The CDR3 extends over 14 amino acids. V shed 0 bases and J shed 5 bases, with 8 bases lying between them. Germline V CDR1 and CDR2: LNHNV, YYDKDF (reference sequence). CDR3 loop: CATSRDRSENIQYF. CDR3 DNA: TGTGCCACCAGCAGAGATCGGTCCGAAAACATTCAGTACTTC.

V and J are TRBV19 and TRBJ2-1, with a possible D match to TRBD2 (7 bases). Germline V gives CDR1 LNHDA, CDR2 SQIVND (reference sequence). The CDR3 has 15 amino acids. V dropped 3 bases and J dropped 5 bases, with 14 bases sitting between them. CDR3 residues: CASSMIGGADNEQFF. The CDR3 region has the DNA TGTGCCAGTAGTATGATAGGGGGGGCGGACAATGAGCAGTTCTTC.

The rearrangement joins TRBV6-5 to TRBJ1-2, with 9 nucleotides matching TRBD1. The CDR3 is made up of 14 amino acids. Germline V gene data show CDR1 as MNHEY and CDR2 as SVGAGI. The V gene end was trimmed by 5 bases and the J gene end by 7 bases; junction bases not matched to a gene: 8. The CDR3 here is CASSPRDRVTGYTF. DNA for the CDR3: TGTGCCAGCAGTCCCCGGGACAGGGTCACTGGCTACACCTTC.

J is TRBJ2-3 and V is TRBV7-9; 9 positions match TRBD2. Germline trimming cut 5 bases from V and 3 bases from J; bases unmatched to any gene: 9. The V gene's germline CDR1 is SEHNR and CDR2 FQNEAQ (reference sequence). This CDR3 is 16 amino acids long. In DNA form, the CDR3 reads TGTGCCAGCAGCCCCTTTGGGCGGGAGGGTACAGATACGCAGTATTTT. This translates into CASSPFGREGTDTQYF.

This clone appeared a single time. The chain links TRBV5-8 to TRBJ2-2; no reliable D call. Germline loops: CDR1 SGHTS, CDR2 YDEGEE. Trimming took off 5 bases at V and 3 bases at J, with 11 bases between the two ends. This CDR3 is built from 14 residues. CDR3 nucleotide sequence: TGTGCCAGCAGTGCGAGAGGCTACACCGGGGAGCTGTTTTTT. Its protein is CASSARGYTGELFF. Variable domain in full (rest from reference TRBV5-8 and TRBJ2-2): EAGVTQSPTHLIKTRGQQATLRCSPISGHTSVYWYQQALGLGLQFLLWYDEGEERNRGNFPPRFSGRQFPNYSSELNVNALELEDSALYLCASSARGYTGELFFGEGSRLTVL.

The chain employs TRBV7-2 and TRBJ2-5; a weak D match, TRBD2 (5 bases). This CDR3 has 13 residues. The V and J ends lost 5 bases and 5 bases respectively, with 12 bases between them. From germline, CDR1 is SGHTA and CDR2 FQGNSA. CDR3 residues: CASSRTRGETQYF. CDR3 bases: TGTGCCAGCAGCCGCACCCGAGGGGAGACCCAGTACTTC.

This sequence joins TRBV27 and TRBJ1-1, with D perhaps TRBD1 (6 bases). Trimming took off 6 bases at V and 4 bases at J, with 18 bases between the two ends. The length of the CDR3 is 15 residues. Per germline, CDR1 MNHEY and CDR2 SMNVEV (reference sequence). The CDR3 sequence: CASSPLTGIGTEAFF. As DNA, the CDR3 is TGTGCCAGCAGCCCCCTCACAGGGATTGGCACTGAAGCTTTCTTT.

The chain combines TRBV3-1 (or the pseudogene TRBV3-2) with TRBJ2-7; 10 bases fit TRBD2. Trimming took 1 base from V and 2 from J; bases not matched to a gene: 2. Germline assignment: CDR1 LGHDT and CDR2 YNNKEL (reference sequence). The CDR3 consists of 15 residues. The CDR3 DNA follows: TGTGCCAGCAGCCAAGCAAGCGGGAGGGCCTACGAGCAGTACTTC. It codes for CASSQASGRAYEQYF.

The table lists this clone with a count of one. CDR3 sequence reads: CASSLGGLAGDEQFF. DNA of the CDR3: TGTGCCAGCAGCTTAGGAGGCCTAGCGGGAGATGAGCAGTTCTTC. This chain connects TRBV7-2 to TRBJ2-1; 10 positions agree with TRBD2. V was pared by 1 base and J by 8 bases, with 5 bases of the junction left unmatched. Germline CDR1 SGHTA, CDR2 FQGNSA. The CDR3 is 15 residues long.

Concerning this clone: One end of the junction is discordant with germline, which a read error may explain. This sequence joins TRBV7-3 and TRBJ2-2, with 8 bases fitting TRBD2. The CDR3 length is 16 residues. Germline values: CDR1 SGHTA, CDR2 FQGTGA. The CDR3 sequence is CASSSRGSGNPGELFF. Here the CDR3 DNA reads TGTGCCAGCAGCAGCCGCGGTAGCGGGAACCCCGGGGAGCTGTTTTTT.

The rearrangement uses TRBV11-2 and TRBJ2-6; D may be TRBD2 (5 bases). The CDR3 is 16 residues long. In germline, CDR1 is SGHAT, CDR2 FQNNGV. Trimming took 5 bases from V and 3 from J, leaving 14 bases between them. The CDR3 is CASSAARRFGANVLTF. In DNA form, the CDR3 reads TGTGCCAGCAGCGCCGCTCGGAGGTTTGGGGCCAACGTCCTGACTTTC.

The chain employs TRBV30 and TRBJ2-3, with TRBD1 identical over 8 bases. V trimming: 4 bases; J trimming: 2 bases; junction bases outside the gene matches: 11. Germline V gives CDR1 GTSNPN, CDR2 SVGIG (reference sequence). This CDR3 comprises 16 residues. CDR3 nucleotide sequence: TGTGCCTGGAAGCGAGACTTCAGGGGGCTCACAGATACGCAGTATTTT. It encodes CAWKRDFRGLTDTQYF.

V is TRBV27 and J is TRBJ1-2; TRBD1 is a possible D gene (6 bases). The CDR3 has 15 residues. Looked up from germline, CDR1 is MNHEY and CDR2 is SMNVEV (reference sequence). With 8 bases removed from V and 7 bases from J, the gap between germline ends came to 23 bases. CDR3 nucleotide sequence: TGTGCCAGCCGTGGGGGGGGGCGGTTGGGCGCTGGCTACACCTTC. Residues: CASRGGGRLGAGYTF.

The chain has TRBV4-2 and TRBJ2-7; a possible D gene is TRBD2 (6 bases). Germline V CDR1 and CDR2: LGHNA, YNFKEQ. The V end lost 3 bases, the J end lost 5 bases, and 17 bases lay between the germline ends. CDR3 length: 15 amino acids. The CDR3 is CASSQSTRGKDEQYF. The DNA for the CDR3 is TGTGCCAGCAGCCAGTCCACACGGGGGAAGGACGAGCAGTACTTC.

This chain joins TRBV2 and TRBJ1-1; the D gene is possibly TRBD1 (5 bases). CDR3 length equals 14 residues. Germline-derived CDR1 and CDR2 are SNHLY and FYNNEI. V lost 0 bases to trimming and J lost 4 bases, with 9 bases between them. CDR3 loop: CASSEARGLTEAFF. Here the CDR3 DNA reads TGTGCCAGCAGTGAAGCGCGGGGACTCACTGAAGCTTTCTTT.

V and J are TRBV19 and TRBJ2-1; 10 positions match TRBD2. The germline V gene has CDR1 LNHDA and CDR2 SQIVND (reference sequence). This CDR3 is built from 16 residues. The trim removed 5 bases at V and 6 bases at J, leaving 10 bases unmatched. CDR3 loop: CASSDLRASGSNEQFF. The CDR3, as DNA: TGTGCCAGTAGTGACCTAAGGGCTAGCGGGAGCAATGAGCAGTTCTTC.